This TCR beta chain was sequenced in a study of T cells after yellow fever vaccination. General observations from the study: Abundant clonotypes from the bulk population could get into FACS-sorted repertoires as contaminants.

Note on this clonotype: Antigen: not known.

The CDR3 runs 12 residues. Trimming took 6 bases from V and 8 from J, leaving 11 bases between them. From germline, CDR1 is SNHLY and CDR2 FYNNEI. Researchers made TCR cDNA using 5'RACE template switching, and this step added a universal primer site and UMIs. MiXCR, run by TCRdb on the 5' RACE reads, gives a single entry per CDR3 protein. The sample yields hundreds of thousands of distinct CDR3 sequences, about a sixth seen once. The chain is built from TRBV2 and TRBJ2-1; D is unresolved. Specimen: PBMCs, collected 5 days after the first yellow fever vaccination. The clonotype comes from a man aged 18-30 years who received the YFV17D yellow fever vaccine. CDR3 amino acids: CASRTDIHEQFF. For the CDR3, the DNA is TGTGCCAGCAGAACCGACATCCATGAGCAGTTCTTC. The entire variable domain, with the rest obtained from reference TRBV2 and TRBJ2-1, is as follows: EPEVTQTPSHQVTQMGQEVILRCVPISNHLYFYWYRQILGQKVEFLVSFYNNEISEKSEIFDDQFSVERPDGSNFTLKIRSTKLEDSAMYFCASRTDIHEQFFGPGTRLTVL.